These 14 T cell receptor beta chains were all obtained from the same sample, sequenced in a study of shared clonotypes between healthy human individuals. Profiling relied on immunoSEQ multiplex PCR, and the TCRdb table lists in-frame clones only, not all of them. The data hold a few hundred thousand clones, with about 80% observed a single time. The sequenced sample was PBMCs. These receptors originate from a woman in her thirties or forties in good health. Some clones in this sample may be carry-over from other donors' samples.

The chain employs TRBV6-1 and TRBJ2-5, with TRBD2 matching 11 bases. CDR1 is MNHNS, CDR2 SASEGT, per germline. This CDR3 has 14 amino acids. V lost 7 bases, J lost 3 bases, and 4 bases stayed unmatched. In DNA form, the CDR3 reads TGTGCCAGCAAAATACTAGCGGGAGAAGAGACCCAGTACTTC. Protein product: CASKILAGEETQYF.

CDR3 in amino acids: CASSLVGGTNAYEQYF. For the CDR3, the DNA is TGTGCCAGCAGCTTGGTTGGCGGGACAAACGCCTACGAGCAGTACTTC. This chain connects TRBV7-2 to TRBJ2-7, with D perhaps matching TRBD1 or TRBD2 (6 bases each). The CDR3 is 16 residues long. The V gene's germline CDR1 is SGHTA and CDR2 FQGNSA. Trimming cost V 3 bases and J 2 bases, with 17 bases left between them.

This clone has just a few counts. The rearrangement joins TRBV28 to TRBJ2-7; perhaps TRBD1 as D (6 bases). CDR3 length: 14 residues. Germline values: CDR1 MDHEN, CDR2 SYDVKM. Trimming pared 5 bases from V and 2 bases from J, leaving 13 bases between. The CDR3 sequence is CASSPPGQPYEQYF. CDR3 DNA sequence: TGTGCCAGCAGTCCCCCAGGACAGCCCTACGAGCAGTACTTC.

DNA for the CDR3: TGTGCCAGCAGCCAAGATATCTCACCCCTCCACTTT. Its protein is CASSQDISPLHF. V usage is TRBV4-2 and J usage is TRBJ1-6; D remains ambiguous. Trimming took 0 bases from V and 10 from J, leaving 4 bases between them. CDR1 and CDR2 from the germline V gene are LGHNA and YNFKEQ. The CDR3 loop spans 12 amino acids.

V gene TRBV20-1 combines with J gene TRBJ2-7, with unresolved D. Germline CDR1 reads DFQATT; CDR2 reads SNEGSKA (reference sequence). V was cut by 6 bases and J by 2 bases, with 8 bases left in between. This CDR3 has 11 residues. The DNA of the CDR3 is TGCAGTGCGACCTTGGCCTACGAGCAGTACTTC. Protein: CSATLAYEQYF.

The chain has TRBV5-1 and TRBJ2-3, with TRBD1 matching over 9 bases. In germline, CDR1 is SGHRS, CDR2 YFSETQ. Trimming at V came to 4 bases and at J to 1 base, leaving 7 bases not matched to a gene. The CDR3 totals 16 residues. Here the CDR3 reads CASSVGDRDGTDTQYF. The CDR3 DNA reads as TGCGCCAGCAGCGTAGGGGACAGGGATGGCACAGATACGCAGTATTTT.

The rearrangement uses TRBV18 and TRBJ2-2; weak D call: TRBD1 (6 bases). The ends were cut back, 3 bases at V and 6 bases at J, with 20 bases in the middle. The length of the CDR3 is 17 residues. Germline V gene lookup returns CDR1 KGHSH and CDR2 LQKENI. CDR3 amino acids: CASSPRAEARQAGELFF. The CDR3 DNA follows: TGTGCCAGCTCACCGAGAGCGGAGGCCCGACAGGCCGGGGAGCTGTTTTTT.

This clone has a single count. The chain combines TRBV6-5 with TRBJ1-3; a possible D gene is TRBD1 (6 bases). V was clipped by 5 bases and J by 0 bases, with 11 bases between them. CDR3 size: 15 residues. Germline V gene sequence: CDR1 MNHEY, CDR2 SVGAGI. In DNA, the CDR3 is TGTGCCAGCAGTGCGGACAGACTCTCTGGAAACACCATATATTTT. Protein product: CASSADRLSGNTIYF.

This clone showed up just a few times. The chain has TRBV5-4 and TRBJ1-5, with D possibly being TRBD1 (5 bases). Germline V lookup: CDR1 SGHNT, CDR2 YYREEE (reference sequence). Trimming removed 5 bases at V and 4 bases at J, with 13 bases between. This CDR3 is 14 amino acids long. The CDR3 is CASSPGGGNQPQHF. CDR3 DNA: TGTGCCAGCAGTCCAGGCGGGGGGAATCAGCCCCAGCATTTT.

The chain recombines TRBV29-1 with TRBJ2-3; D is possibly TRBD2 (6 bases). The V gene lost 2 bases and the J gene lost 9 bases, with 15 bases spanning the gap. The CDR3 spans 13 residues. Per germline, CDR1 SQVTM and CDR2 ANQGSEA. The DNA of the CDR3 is TGCAGCGTTGAATCCGGGAGACAGTTAACGCAGTATTTT. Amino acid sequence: CSVESGRQLTQYF.

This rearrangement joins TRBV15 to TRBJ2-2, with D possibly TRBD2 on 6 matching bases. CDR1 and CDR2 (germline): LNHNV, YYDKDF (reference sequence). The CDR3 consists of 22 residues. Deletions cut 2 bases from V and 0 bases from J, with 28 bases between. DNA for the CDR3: TGTGCCACCAGCAGATTATCCCGGACTACAGAAGTGTCTCCCGCGAACACCGGGGAGCTGTTTTTT. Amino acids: CATSRLSRTTEVSPANTGELFF. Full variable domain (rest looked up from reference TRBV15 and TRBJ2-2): DAMVIQNPRYQVTQFGKPVTLSCSQTLNHNVMYWYQQKSSQAPKLLFHYYDKDFNNEADTPDNFQSRRPNTSFCFLDIRSPGLGDTAMYLCATSRLSRTTEVSPANTGELFFGEGSRLTVL.

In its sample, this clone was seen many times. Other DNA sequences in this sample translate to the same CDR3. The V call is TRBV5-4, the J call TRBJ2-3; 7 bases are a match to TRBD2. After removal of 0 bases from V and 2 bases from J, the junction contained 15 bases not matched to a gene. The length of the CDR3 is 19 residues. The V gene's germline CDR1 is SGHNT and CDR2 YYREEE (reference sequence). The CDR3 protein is CASSLVGGGSSGATDTQYF. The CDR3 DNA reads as TGTGCCAGCAGCTTGGTTGGGGGTGGTTCTAGCGGAGCCACAGATACGCAGTATTTT.

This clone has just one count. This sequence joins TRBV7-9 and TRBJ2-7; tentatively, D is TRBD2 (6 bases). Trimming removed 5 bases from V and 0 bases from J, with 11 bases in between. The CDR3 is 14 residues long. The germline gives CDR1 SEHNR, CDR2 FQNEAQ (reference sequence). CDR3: CASSTLALSYEQYF. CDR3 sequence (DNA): TGTGCCAGCAGCACCCTAGCGCTCTCCTACGAGCAGTACTTC.

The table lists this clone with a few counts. The CDR3 region is CASSLPSRGELFF. CDR3 bases: TGTGCCAGCAGTTTACCCTCTAGAGGGGAGCTGTTTTTT. The chain joins TRBV28 to TRBJ2-2; D unclear. V was cut by 2 bases and J by 8 bases, with 9 bases left in between. CDR1 is MDHEN, CDR2 SYDVKM, per germline. CDR3 length: 13 amino acids.